The clone carrying this T cell receptor beta chain was detected only a few times. Its antigen is not identified. The sample is drawn from a study of vaccination and CD4 T cells after COVID-19. Indicated treatment: approximately 9-day PBMC culture with coronavirus spike peptide pools or control peptides (ViraFEST assay). The CDR3 consists of 15 residues. The germline V gene encodes CDR1 SGHTA and CDR2 FQGNSA. V lost 4 bases and J 0 bases, leaving 11 bases between the germline ends. Once obtained from cultured CD4+ T cells, the DNA was sequenced using the Oncomine TCR Beta short-read assay. MiXCR, run by TCRdb on the PCR reads, gives a single entry per CDR3 protein. Of more than 15,000 distinct CDR3 sequences in the sample, around 43% were seen once.

The rearrangement uses TRBV7-2 and TRBJ2-3; D is ambiguous. The sequence was obtained from a human donor who had recovered from COVID-19. This specimen was CD4+ T cells from blood, cultured in vitro, taken before SARS-CoV-2 vaccination. The DNA of the CDR3 is TGTGCCAGCAGCTCGACACCAACAAGCACAGATACGCAGTATTTT. Translating it yields CASSSTPTSTDTQYF.